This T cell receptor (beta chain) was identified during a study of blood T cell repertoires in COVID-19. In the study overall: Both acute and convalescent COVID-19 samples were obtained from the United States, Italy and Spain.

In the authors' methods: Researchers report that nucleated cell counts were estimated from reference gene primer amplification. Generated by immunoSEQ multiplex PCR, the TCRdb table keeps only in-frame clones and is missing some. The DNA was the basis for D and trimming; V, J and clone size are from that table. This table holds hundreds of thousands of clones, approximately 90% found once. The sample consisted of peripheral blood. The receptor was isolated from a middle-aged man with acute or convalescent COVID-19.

The CDR3 protein is CASSYLGLNTGELFF. The CDR3 bases are TGTGCCAGCAGTTACCTCGGACTCAACACCGGGGAGCTGTTTTTT. V usage is TRBV6-5 and J usage is TRBJ2-2; tentatively, D is TRBD2 (5 bases). The CDR3 is 15 amino acids. Germline V gene sequence: CDR1 MNHEY, CDR2 SVGAGI. The V end was cut by 2 bases, the J end by 2 bases, with 9 bases between.